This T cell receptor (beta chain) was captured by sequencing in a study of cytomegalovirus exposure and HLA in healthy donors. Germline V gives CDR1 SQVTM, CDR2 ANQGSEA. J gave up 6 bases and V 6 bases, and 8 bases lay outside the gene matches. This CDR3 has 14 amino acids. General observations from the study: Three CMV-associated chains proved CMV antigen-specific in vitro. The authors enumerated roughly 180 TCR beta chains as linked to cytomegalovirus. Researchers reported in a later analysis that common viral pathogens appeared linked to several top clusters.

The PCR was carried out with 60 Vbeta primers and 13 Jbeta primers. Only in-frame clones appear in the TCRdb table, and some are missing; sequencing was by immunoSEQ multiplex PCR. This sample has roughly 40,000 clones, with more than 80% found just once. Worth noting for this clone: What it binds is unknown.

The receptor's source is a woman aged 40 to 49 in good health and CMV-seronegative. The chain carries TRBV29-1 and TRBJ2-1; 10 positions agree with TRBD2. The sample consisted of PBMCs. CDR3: CSVGESGGGNEQFF. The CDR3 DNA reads TGCAGCGTCGGGGAAAGCGGGGGGGGCAATGAGCAGTTCTTC.